Below, 17 T cell receptor beta chains from the same sample are listed, as sequenced in a study of human CD8 memory T cell subsets. The authors made TCR beta libraries using UMI-labeled 5' RACE. One entry per CDR3 protein, without DNA, is what TCRdb gives after re-calling the 5' RACE reads. The sample's table shows 6,000 to 9,000 distinct CDR3 sequences. The sample consisted of CD8+ T cells from PBMCs. Receptors were obtained from a human donor in good health.

The chain carries TRBV2 and TRBJ2-7; TCRdb gives TRBD2 as the D gene, but with no DNA this cannot be confirmed. The CDR3 sequence is 15 residues long. The V gene's germline CDR1 is SNHLY and CDR2 FYNNEI. The CDR3 sequence: CASSEELREGYEQYF.

The V and J genes are TRBV27 and TRBJ1-6; there is no DNA to check the TCRdb D call of TRBD1. Germline V gene sequence: CDR1 MNHEY, CDR2 SMNVEV (reference sequence). The CDR3 covers 14 residues. The CDR3 sequence is CASREGRLGVPLHF.

The rearrangement joins TRBV12-3 or TRBV12-4 to TRBJ2-1; TCRdb calls TRBD1, which cannot be checked without DNA. The CDR3 totals 13 residues. CDR3 protein: CASSPTLQAQQFF.

The J gene is TRBJ2-7, the V gene TRBV20-1; TCRdb reports TRBD1, a call that lacks DNA to check it against. The germline V gene has CDR1 DFQATT and CDR2 SNEGSKA (reference sequence). The CDR3 is 13 amino acids. The CDR3 here is CSARPGTGREQYF.

V usage is TRBV5-4 and J usage is TRBJ2-7; TCRdb indicates TRBD2, and absent DNA this call remains unverified. Looked up from germline, CDR1 is SGHNT and CDR2 is YYREEE (reference sequence). There are 14 residues in the CDR3. The CDR3 protein is CASSFSDAGYEQYF.

The chain employs TRBV7-6 and TRBJ2-7. CDR1 SGHVS and CDR2 FNYEAQ come from the germline V gene. This CDR3 contains 15 residues. This chain's CDR3 is CASSVEFGSSYEQYF. The full variable domain, with the rest looked up from reference TRBV7-6 and TRBJ2-7, is GAGVSQSPRYKVTKRGQDVALRCDPISGHVSLYWYRQALGQGPEFLTYFNYEAQQDKSGLPNDRFSAERPEGSISTLTIQRTEQRDSAMYRCASSVEFGSSYEQYFGPGTRLTVT.

The chain recombines TRBV28 with TRBJ2-7; TCRdb designates TRBD2, a call that cannot be tested without DNA. The CDR3 contains 15 residues. Germline V gene lookup returns CDR1 MDHEN and CDR2 SYDVKM. Here the CDR3 reads CASSPGTSEGSEQYF.

The V call is TRBV7-9, the J call TRBJ2-1; TCRdb picks TRBD2, but there is no DNA to check that call. Germline V gene lookup returns CDR1 SEHNR and CDR2 FQNEAQ (reference sequence). The CDR3 loop spans 16 amino acids. The CDR3 loop reads CASSSGTSGHDNEQFF.

The gene calls are TRBV9 and TRBJ2-2. The CDR3 is 11 residues long. The germline CDR1 and CDR2 sequences are SGDLS and YYNGEE. This CDR3 is CASSSLGELFF.

The V gene is TRBV28, the J gene TRBJ2-1. The length of the CDR3 is 13 residues. Per the germline V gene, CDR1 is MDHEN and CDR2 is SYDVKM. CDR3 sequence: CASSLYEVIGQFF.

This chain connects TRBV7-6 to TRBJ2-1; TCRdb gives TRBD1 as the D gene, but with no DNA this cannot be confirmed. The CDR3 totals 13 residues. Germline V gene data show CDR1 as SGHVS and CDR2 as FNYEAQ. CDR3 residues: CASSLQGMKEQFF.

V usage is TRBV10-2 and J usage is TRBJ2-7; the TCRdb D gene call, TRBD2, has no DNA to confirm it. This CDR3 comprises 15 residues. Germline V gives CDR1 WSHSY, CDR2 SAAADI. This CDR3 reads CASTLSGRALYEQYF.

The chain recombines TRBV7-9 with TRBJ1-1; absent DNA, TCRdb's TRBD1 call cannot be checked. CDR1 is SEHNR and CDR2 is FQNEAQ in the germline V gene (reference sequence). The CDR3 runs to 14 residues. The CDR3 region is CASSKQDWNTEAFF.

This clonotype is classed as medium-sized by frequency. CDR3: CASSLVVRGKTEAFF. The chain joins TRBV5-1 to TRBJ1-1; there is no DNA to check the TCRdb D call of TRBD1. CDR1 and CDR2 (germline): SGHRS, YFSETQ. The CDR3 totals 15 residues.

The chain couples TRBV10-2 to TRBJ2-1; TCRdb's D call of TRBD2 is untestable without DNA. Germline V gene lookup returns CDR1 WSHSY and CDR2 SAAADI. CDR3 size: 14 residues. CDR3 protein: CASLTSRGDNEQFF.

The chain couples TRBV12-3 or TRBV12-4 to TRBJ2-7; TCRdb's assignment of TRBD2 cannot be checked, as there is no DNA. The CDR3 length is 14 residues. The CDR3 protein is CASAVLAGGYEQYF.

The chain joins TRBV12-3 or TRBV12-4 to TRBJ2-1; TCRdb proposes TRBD1, but this gene call is untestable without DNA. The CDR3 spans 16 residues. CDR3 region: CASSSPGQLVGNEQFF.